The clone carrying this T cell receptor (beta chain) was seen repeatedly, ten times or more. Its antigen remains unidentified. Through a sample-barcoded 5' primer and a J-beta primer mix, a second PCR was run for roughly 6 to 12 cycles. MiXCR, run by TCRdb on the 5' RACE reads, gives a single entry per CDR3 protein. This table has 720,000 or so distinct CDR3 sequences, about 43% appearing once. Per-sample yields of isolated PBMCs were at least 6 million. This sample was included in a study of blood T cells in healthy people across ages. Between the trimmed V and J ends, which lost 4 bases and 9 bases, there was a span of 8 bases. The germline CDR1 and CDR2 sequences are MNHEY and SVGEGT. The CDR3 extends over 11 amino acids. Broader study findings: PBMCs that were unsorted prevented a conclusive naive versus antigen-experienced comparison. CMV infection status of these donors was not known.

The specimen was blood. This receptor was obtained from an elderly man in good health. This chain joins TRBV6-2 or TRBV6-3 and TRBJ2-3, with D unresolved. The CDR3 protein is CASSSSRTQYF. The CDR3 nucleotides read TGTGCCAGCAGTTCCTCCAGAACGCAGTATTTT.